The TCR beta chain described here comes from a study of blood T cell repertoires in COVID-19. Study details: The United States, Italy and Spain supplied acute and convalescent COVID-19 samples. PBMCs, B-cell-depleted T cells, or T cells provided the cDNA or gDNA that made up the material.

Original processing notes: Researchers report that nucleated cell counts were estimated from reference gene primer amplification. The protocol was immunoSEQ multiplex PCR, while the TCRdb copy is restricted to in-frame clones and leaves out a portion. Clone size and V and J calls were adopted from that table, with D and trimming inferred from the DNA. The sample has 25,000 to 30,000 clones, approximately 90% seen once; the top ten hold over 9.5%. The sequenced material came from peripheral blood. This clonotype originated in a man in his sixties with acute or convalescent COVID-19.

The CDR3: CASSLGQGGLNTEAFF. As DNA, the CDR3 is TGTGCCAGCAGCCTCGGACAGGGGGGGCTGAACACTGAAGCTTTCTTT. The chain carries TRBV14 and TRBJ1-1, with 10 bases lining up with TRBD1. Germline V gene sequence: CDR1 SGHDN, CDR2 FVKESK. The CDR3 contains 16 residues. V was clipped by 4 bases and J by 0 bases; unmatched bases: 5.